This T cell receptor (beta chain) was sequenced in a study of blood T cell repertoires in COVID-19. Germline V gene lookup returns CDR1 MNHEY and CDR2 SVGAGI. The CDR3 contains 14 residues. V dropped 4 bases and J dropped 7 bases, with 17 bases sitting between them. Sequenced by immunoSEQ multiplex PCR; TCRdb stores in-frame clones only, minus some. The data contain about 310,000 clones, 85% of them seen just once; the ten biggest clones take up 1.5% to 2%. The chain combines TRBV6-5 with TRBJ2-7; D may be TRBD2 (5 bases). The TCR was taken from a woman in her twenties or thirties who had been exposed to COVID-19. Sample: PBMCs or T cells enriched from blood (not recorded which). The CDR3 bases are TGTGCCAGCAGTTCCCCCCGGACTGCGCGAGAGCAGTACTTC. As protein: CASSSPRTAREQYF.